Listed below are T cell receptor beta chains from one sample, sequenced in a study of graft-versus-host responses after intestinal transplantation. Data came from immunoSEQ multiplex PCR; TCRdb stores just in-frame clones and leaves some out. The sample yields some 96,000 clones, 90% seen once. Here the sequenced sample was PBMCs, taken about 460 days after intestinal transplant. These receptors all stem from a human patient who received an intestinal transplant, so some T cells may come from the graft donor. Each CDR3 is given without its conserved first and last residue.

J | V | length | CDR3
TRBJ1-1 | TRBV10-2 | 13 | ASSDLAGGITEAF
TRBJ1-6 | TRBV25-1 | 14 | ASSEFSGIMGSPLH
TRBJ1-2 | TRBV2 | 10 | ASSPRREGYT
TRBJ1-6 | TRBV13 | 14 | ASSLAGNLGNSPLH
TRBJ1-2 | TRBV6-5 | 14 | ASSYSRGQVSYGYT
TRBJ2-7 | TRBV5-5 | 15 | ASTKSPTGAASYEQY
TRBJ2-7 | TRBV7-2 | 13 | ASSLGPGLAPEQY
TRBJ1-2 | TRBV6-5 | 12 | ASSYSQGRYGYT
TRBJ1-4 | TRBV5-1 | 14 | ASSLGVSRGNEKLF
TRBJ2-1 | TRBV15 | 15 | ATSRDGHWDSYNEQF
TRBJ2-1 | TRBV5-1 | 14 | ASSLAGRASYNEQF
TRBJ1-4 | TRBV6-1 | 13 | ASSPRPNSGEKLF
TRBJ2-2 | TRBV9 | 13 | ASSVATENTGELF
TRBJ2-5 | TRBV11-2 | 14 | ASSLLWVGQQETQY
TRBJ1-6 | TRBV14 | 13 | ASSPRTVPNSPLH
TRBJ1-6 | TRBV5-1 | 11 | ASSLGQPNALH
TRBJ1-6 | TRBV6-5 | 12 | ASSYPGVSSPLH
TRBJ2-2 | TRBV27 | 12 | ASSFGGGTGELF
TRBJ2-2 | TRBV11-1 | 11 | ASSLMGPGELF
TRBJ1-6 | TRBV5-1 | 12 | ASSRGQTYSPLH
TRBJ2-5 | TRBV9 | 14 | ASSAERGTYQETQY
TRBJ2-7 | TRBV28 | 13 | ASSPPDRLGYEQY
TRBJ2-1 | TRBV6-1 | 12 | ASLIYSSYNEQF
TRBJ2-1 | TRBV6-6 | 11 | ASSYFIYNEQF
TRBJ2-1 | TRBV5-6 | 11 | ASNPWGGYEQF
TRBJ2-6 | TRBV7-6 | 12 | ASSPGPVANVLT
TRBJ2-7 | TRBV4-2 | 13 | ASSQDWGQVDEQY
TRBJ1-4 | TRBV6-4 | 14 | ASTQKGFPEDEKLF
TRBJ2-5 | TRBV5-1 | 14 | ASSFVAGGPQETQY
TRBJ1-3 | TRBV19 | 15 | ASSMVAGRGTGNTIY
TRBJ2-3 | TRBV5-1 | 16 | ASSLSAGGSISTDTQY
TRBJ2-7 | TRBV10-3 | 11 | AIMGDGRYEQY
TRBJ2-3 | TRBV6-4 | 13 | ASSRTSGAHDTQY
TRBJ2-7 | TRBV29-1 | 12 | SVTGQGLAYEQY
TRBJ1-2 | TRBV10-3 | 12 | AISEIPVFYGYT
TRBJ1-2 | TRBV27 | 13 | ASSLSGGVHYGYT
TRBJ2-7 | TRBV5-1 | 15 | ASSLGVGGGSVNEQY
TRBJ2-1 | TRBV6-5 | 9 | ASRQGNEQF
TRBJ1-1 | TRBV25-1 | 13 | ASSDHSQGDTEAF
TRBJ2-6 | TRBV19 | 14 | ASSILASSGANVLT
TRBJ2-7 | TRBV9 | 13 | ASSVRTGNSYEQY